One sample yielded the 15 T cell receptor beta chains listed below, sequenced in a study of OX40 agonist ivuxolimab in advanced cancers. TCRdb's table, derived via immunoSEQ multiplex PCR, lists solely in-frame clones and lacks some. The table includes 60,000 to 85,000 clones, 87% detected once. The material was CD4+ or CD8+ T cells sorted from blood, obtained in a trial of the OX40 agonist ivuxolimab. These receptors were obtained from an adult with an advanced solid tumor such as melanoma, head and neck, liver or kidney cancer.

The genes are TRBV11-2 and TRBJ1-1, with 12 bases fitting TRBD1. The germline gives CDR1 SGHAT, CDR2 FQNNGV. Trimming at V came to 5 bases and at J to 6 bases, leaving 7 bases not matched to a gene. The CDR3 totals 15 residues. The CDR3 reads CASSTTGTGGSEAFF. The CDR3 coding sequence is TGTGCCAGCAGCACCACCGGGACAGGGGGCTCTGAAGCTTTCTTT.

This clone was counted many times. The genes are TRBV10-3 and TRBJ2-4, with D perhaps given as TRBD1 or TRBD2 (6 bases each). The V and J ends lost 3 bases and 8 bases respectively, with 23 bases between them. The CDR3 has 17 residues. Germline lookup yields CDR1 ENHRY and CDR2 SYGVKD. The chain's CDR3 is CAISDADAGGGKHIQYF. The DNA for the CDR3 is TGTGCCATCAGTGACGCCGATGCCGGAGGGGGTAAACACATTCAGTACTTC.

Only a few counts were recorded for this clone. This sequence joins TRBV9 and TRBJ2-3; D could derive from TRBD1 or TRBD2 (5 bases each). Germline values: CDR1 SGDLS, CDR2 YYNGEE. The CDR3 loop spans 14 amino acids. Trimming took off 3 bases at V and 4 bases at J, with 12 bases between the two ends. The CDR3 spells CASSETLGADTQYF. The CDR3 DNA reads TGTGCCAGCAGCGAGACCTTGGGGGCAGATACGCAGTATTTT.

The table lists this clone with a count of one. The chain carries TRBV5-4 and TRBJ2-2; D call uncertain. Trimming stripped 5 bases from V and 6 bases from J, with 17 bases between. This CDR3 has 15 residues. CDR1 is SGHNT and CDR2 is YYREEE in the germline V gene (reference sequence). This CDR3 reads CASSKKSVGAGELFF. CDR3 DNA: TGTGCCAGCAGTAAAAAAAGTGTAGGTGCCGGGGAGCTGTTTTTT.

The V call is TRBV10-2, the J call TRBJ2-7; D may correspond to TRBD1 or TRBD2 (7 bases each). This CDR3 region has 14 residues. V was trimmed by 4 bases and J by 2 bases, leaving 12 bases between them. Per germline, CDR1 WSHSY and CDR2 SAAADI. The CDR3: CASSGGRGPYEQYF. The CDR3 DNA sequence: TGCGCCAGCAGTGGGGGGAGGGGGCCCTACGAGCAGTACTTC.

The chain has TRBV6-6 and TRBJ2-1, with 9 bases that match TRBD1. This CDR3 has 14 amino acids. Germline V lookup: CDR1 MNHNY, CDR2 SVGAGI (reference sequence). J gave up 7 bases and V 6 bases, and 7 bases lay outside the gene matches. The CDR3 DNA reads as TGTGCCAGCAGACCGGGACAGGGAAGGAATGAGCAGTTCTTC. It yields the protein CASRPGQGRNEQFF.

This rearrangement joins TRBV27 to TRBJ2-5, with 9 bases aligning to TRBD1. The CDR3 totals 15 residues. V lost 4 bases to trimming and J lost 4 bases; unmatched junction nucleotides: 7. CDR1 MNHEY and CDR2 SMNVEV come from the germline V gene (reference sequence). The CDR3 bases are TGTGCCAGCAGTTCCGGGACAGGGTGGCGAGAGACCCAGTACTTC. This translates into CASSSGTGWRETQYF.

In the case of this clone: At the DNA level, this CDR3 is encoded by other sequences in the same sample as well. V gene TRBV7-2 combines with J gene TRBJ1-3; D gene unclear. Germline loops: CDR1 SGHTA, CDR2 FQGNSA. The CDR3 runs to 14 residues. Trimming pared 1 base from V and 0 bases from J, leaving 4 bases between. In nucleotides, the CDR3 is TGTGCCAGCAGCTTAGGCAGCTCTGGAAACACCATATATTTT. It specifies CASSLGSSGNTIYF.

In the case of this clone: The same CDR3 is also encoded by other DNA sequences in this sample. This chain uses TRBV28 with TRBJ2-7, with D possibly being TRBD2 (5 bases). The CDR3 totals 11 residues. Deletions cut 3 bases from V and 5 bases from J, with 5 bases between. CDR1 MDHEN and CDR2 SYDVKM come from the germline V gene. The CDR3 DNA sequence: TGTGCCAGCAGTTTGGGAGACGAGCAGTACTTC. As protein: CASSLGDEQYF. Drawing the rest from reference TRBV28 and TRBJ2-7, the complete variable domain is DVKVTQSSRYLVKRTGEKVFLECVQDMDHENMFWYRQDPGLGLRLIYFSYDVKMKEKGDIPEGYSVSREKKERFSLILESASTNQTSMYLCASSLGDEQYFGPGTRLTVT.

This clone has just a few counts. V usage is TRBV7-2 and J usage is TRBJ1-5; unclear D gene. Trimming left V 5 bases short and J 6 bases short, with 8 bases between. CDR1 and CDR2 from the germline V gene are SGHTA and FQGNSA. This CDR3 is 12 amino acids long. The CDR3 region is CASSRESQPQHF. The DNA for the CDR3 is TGTGCCAGCAGCCGTGAAAGTCAGCCCCAGCATTTT.

CDR3 protein: CASSSLQPNTEAFF. The CDR3 DNA reads as TGTGCCAGCAGCTCCCTCCAACCGAACACTGAAGCTTTCTTT. This rearrangement joins TRBV7-9 to TRBJ1-1; D not certain. This CDR3 has 14 amino acids. Deletions cut 4 bases from V and 1 base from J, with 10 bases between. Looked up from germline, CDR1 is SEHNR and CDR2 is FQNEAQ (reference sequence).

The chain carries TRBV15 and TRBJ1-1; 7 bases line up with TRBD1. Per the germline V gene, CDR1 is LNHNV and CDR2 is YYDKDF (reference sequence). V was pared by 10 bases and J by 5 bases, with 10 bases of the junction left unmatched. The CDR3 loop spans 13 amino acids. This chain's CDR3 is CASTQGGATEAFF. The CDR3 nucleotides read TGTGCCAGCACGCAAGGGGGCGCGACTGAAGCTTTCTTT.

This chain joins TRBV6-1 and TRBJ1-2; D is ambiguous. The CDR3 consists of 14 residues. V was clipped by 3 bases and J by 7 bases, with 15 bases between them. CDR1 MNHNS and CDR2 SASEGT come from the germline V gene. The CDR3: CASSERGPGSGYTF. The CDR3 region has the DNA TGTGCCAGCAGTGAGCGAGGCCCGGGATCTGGCTACACCTTC.

The CDR3 nucleotides read TGTGCCACCCGACCAGGGGATTTAGCCAAAAACATTCAGTACTTC. It is translated as CATRPGDLAKNIQYF. V is TRBV6-5 and J is TRBJ2-4, with TRBD1 as a possible D gene (6 bases). Germline-derived CDR1 and CDR2 are MNHEY and SVGAGI. Trimming cost V 10 bases and J 0 bases, with 16 bases left between them. The CDR3 is 15 amino acids.

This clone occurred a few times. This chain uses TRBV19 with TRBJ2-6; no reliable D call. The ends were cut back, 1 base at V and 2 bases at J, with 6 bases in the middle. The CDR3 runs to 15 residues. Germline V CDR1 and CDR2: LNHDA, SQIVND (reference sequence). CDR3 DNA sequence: TGTGCCAGTAGTATAGCAGGAGCTGGGGCCAACGTCCTGACTTTC. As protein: CASSIAGAGANVLTF.